The 28 T cell receptor beta chains below were found in one sample sequenced in a study of blood T cells in healthy people across ages. Using a J-beta primer mix together with a sample-barcoded 5' primer, a second PCR was run for roughly 6 to 11 cycles. TCRdb called the 5' RACE reads again in MiXCR, with one record for every CDR3 protein. Seen here are some 1.8 million distinct CDR3 sequences, about two fifths observed once, and the top ten hold roughly 24%. The sample taken for sequencing was blood. The receptors derive from a human donor in good health.

The chain couples TRBV7-9 to TRBJ1-6; the match to TRBD1 covers 11 bases. There are 18 residues in the CDR3. In germline, CDR1 is SEHNR, CDR2 FQNEAQ (reference sequence). Trimming at V came to 5 bases and at J to 12 bases, leaving 18 bases not matched to a gene. The CDR3 sequence: CASSPELPHRDRGGPLHF. In nucleotides, the CDR3 is TGTGCCAGCAGCCCAGAATTACCACACCGGGACAGGGGGGGACCCCTCCACTTT.

This clonotype was detected only a few times. V and J are TRBV29-1 and TRBJ2-3, with D hard to call. Trimming cost V 3 bases and J 8 bases, with 15 bases left between them. Germline V CDR1 and CDR2: SQVTM, ANQGSEA. This CDR3 has 13 residues. The CDR3 protein is CSVEESARATQYF. DNA for the CDR3: TGCAGCGTTGAGGAGTCGGCCCGTGCTACGCAGTATTTT.

The chain joins TRBV6-6 to TRBJ1-2; 7 positions agree with TRBD1. The length of the CDR3 is 16 residues. The germline V gene has CDR1 MNHNY and CDR2 SVGAGI (reference sequence). With V trimmed by 1 base and J by 1 base, 6 bases remained unmatched. CDR3 bases: TGTGCCAGCAGTTACTATCGGGACAGAATTAACTATGGCTACACCTTC. Protein: CASSYYRDRINYGYTF.

This rearrangement joins TRBV24-1 to TRBJ2-3, with no clear D. Germline CDR1 and CDR2: KGHDR and SFDVKD. The CDR3 totals 15 residues. The germline V and J ends were trimmed by 0 bases and 1 base, with 7 bases remaining between them. The CDR3 region is CATSDLSVGTDTQYF. The CDR3 coding sequence is TGTGCCACCAGTGATTTGAGTGTTGGCACAGATACGCAGTATTTT.

The rearrangement links TRBV20-1 to TRBJ2-5, with a weak D call TRBD2 (5 bases). In germline, CDR1 is DFQATT, CDR2 SNEGSKA (reference sequence). The CDR3 is made up of 16 amino acids. Between the trimmed V and J ends, which lost 0 bases and 4 bases, there was a span of 18 bases. The CDR3 loop is CSARDLRGGSLETQYF. In nucleotides, the CDR3 is TGCAGTGCTAGAGATCTTCGGGGTGGCTCTTTAGAGACCCAGTACTTC.

Of note for this clonotype: At one end, the junction sequence differs from germline, possibly due to a read error. The chain uses TRBV27 and TRBJ2-6, with D unclear. The CDR3 sequence is 15 residues long. The germline gives CDR1 MNHEY, CDR2 SMNVEV (reference sequence). The CDR3 DNA is TGTGCCAGCAGCATTACCATCTCTGGGACCAACGTCCTGACTTTC. It codes for CASSITISGTNVLTF. Complete variable domain (other parts from reference TRBV27 and TRBJ2-6): EAQVTQNPRYLITVTGKKLTVTCSQNMNHEYMSWYRQDPGLGLRQIYYSMNVEVTDKGDVPEGYKVSRKEKRNFPLILESPSPNQTSLYFCASSITISGTNVLTFGAGSRLTVL.

This clonotype was seen at least ten times. The chain links TRBV25-1 to TRBJ2-7; D not resolved. With 3 bases removed from V and 7 bases from J, the gap between germline ends came to 7 bases. The CDR3 is 11 amino acids. Germline lookup yields CDR1 MGHDK and CDR2 SYGVNS. The CDR3 loop reads CASSEYGEQYF. The CDR3 region has the DNA TGTGCCAGCAGTGAGTATGGGGAGCAGTACTTC.

The chain links TRBV6-2 or TRBV6-3 to TRBJ2-7; the D is unclear. V was trimmed by 3 bases and J by 6 bases, leaving 6 bases between them. Germline V CDR1 and CDR2: MNHEY, SVGEGT. The CDR3 spans 11 residues. The CDR3 reads CASSYLTEQYF. CDR3 DNA sequence: TGTGCCAGCAGTTATCTAACCGAGCAGTACTTC.

In this sample, this clonotype turned up a few times. The chain employs TRBV7-2 and TRBJ2-7; tentatively, D is TRBD2 (7 bases). V lost 4 bases and J 3 bases, leaving 22 bases between the germline ends. Germline V gene lookup returns CDR1 SGHTA and CDR2 FQGNSA. The CDR3 runs to 17 residues. CDR3 in amino acids: CASSSPGGPWEDYEQYF. The CDR3, as DNA: TGTGCCAGCAGCTCTCCGGGGGGCCCCTGGGAGGACTACGAGCAGTACTTC.

J is TRBJ1-3 and V is TRBV13; unclear D gene. The germline V gene encodes CDR1 PRHDT and CDR2 FYEKMQ (reference sequence). The germline V and J ends were trimmed by 0 bases and 9 bases, with 9 bases remaining between them. This CDR3 region has 13 residues. The chain's CDR3 is CASSLGLRGTIYF. The DNA for the CDR3 is TGTGCCAGCAGCTTAGGTCTTCGGGGCACCATATATTTT.

V and J are TRBV6-1 and TRBJ1-5; D gene uncertain. Trimming took off 2 bases at V and 5 bases at J, with 7 bases between the two ends. The CDR3 runs to 13 residues. Germline CDR1 reads MNHNS; CDR2 reads SASEGT. The CDR3 sequence is CASSEMRDQPQHF. The CDR3 coding sequence is TGTGCCAGCAGTGAAATGAGGGATCAGCCCCAGCATTTT.

In this sample, this clonotype turned up a few times. CDR3 sequence (DNA): TGTGCCAGCAGCCAAGATACAGGGGTCTTCTACGAGCAGTACTTC. Protein product: CASSQDTGVFYEQYF. V is TRBV4-2 and J is TRBJ2-7; 7 nucleotides agree with TRBD1. The germline V gene has CDR1 LGHNA and CDR2 YNFKEQ. Germline trimming cut 0 bases from V and 3 bases from J; bases unmatched to any gene: 5. This CDR3 has 15 amino acids.

This chain links TRBV20-1 with TRBJ2-7; TRBD2 matches at 7 bases. The CDR3 is 14 residues long. Germline CDR1 and CDR2: DFQATT and SNEGSKA (reference sequence). The V segment lost 5 bases and the J segment 1 base; nucleotides outside the gene matches: 8. The CDR3 region is CSALRLADSYEQYF. In nucleotides, the CDR3 is TGCAGTGCTTTGCGGCTAGCGGATTCCTACGAGCAGTACTTC.

This chain connects TRBV6-6 to TRBJ1-2, with unresolved D. Germline V lookup: CDR1 MNHNY, CDR2 SVGAGI (reference sequence). The CDR3 is 12 residues long. Trimming removed 5 bases from V and 7 bases from J, with 11 bases in between. DNA for the CDR3: TGTGCCAGCAGTGAAACGGACGGTGGCTACACCTTC. Translating gives CASSETDGGYTF.

This rearrangement joins TRBV6-5 to TRBJ1-1; TRBD1 is a possible D gene (5 bases). The V end was cut by 7 bases, the J end by 5 bases, with 14 bases between. Germline CDR1 MNHEY, CDR2 SVGAGI. The CDR3 runs to 13 residues. The CDR3 nucleotides are TGTGCCAGCAAGGACATCTTGAGAACTGAAGCTTTCTTT. Translation gives CASKDILRTEAFF.

This clonotype was detected only a few times. The chain recombines TRBV20-1 with TRBJ2-2; D is perhaps TRBD1 or TRBD2 (6 bases each). Trimming cost V 2 bases and J 6 bases, with 19 bases left between them. In germline, CDR1 is DFQATT, CDR2 SNEGSKA (reference sequence). This CDR3 has 16 residues. For the CDR3, the DNA is TGCAGTGCTAGATCGTTATCCGGGGGCACTTCCGGGGAGCTGTTTTTT. Protein product: CSARSLSGGTSGELFF.

The CDR3 DNA is TGCGCCAGCAGCTTTAGGGGGACGAGAACTGAAGCTTTCTTT. It yields the protein CASSFRGTRTEAFF. The J gene is TRBJ1-1, the V gene TRBV5-1; TRBD1 might be the D (6 bases). Germline CDR1 reads SGHRS; CDR2 reads YFSETQ. CDR3 length: 14 residues. Between the trimmed V and J ends, which lost 2 bases and 5 bases, there was a span of 13 bases.

This clonotype was counted only a few times. The chain links TRBV27 to TRBJ2-7; 9 bases line up with TRBD1. CDR1 and CDR2 (germline): MNHEY, SMNVEV (reference sequence). J was trimmed by 3 bases and V by 3 bases; bases with no gene match: 3. The CDR3 sequence is 14 residues long. The DNA of the CDR3 is TGTGCCAGCAGTTTTGGACAGGGGATCTACGAGCAGTACTTC. It yields the protein CASSFGQGIYEQYF.

The J gene is TRBJ2-5, the V gene TRBV4-1, with 10 positions matching TRBD1. From germline, CDR1 is MGHRA and CDR2 YSYEKL. The CDR3 runs 16 residues. V lost 4 bases to trimming and J lost 1 base; unmatched junction nucleotides: 6. The CDR3 DNA follows: TGCGCCAGCAGCCCGCGACAGGGGGCACTCCAAGAGACCCAGTACTTC. Protein product: CASSPRQGALQETQYF.

This clonotype was recorded a few times. This chain uses TRBV6-6 with TRBJ2-3; tentatively, D is TRBD1 or TRBD2 (5 bases each). The CDR3 has 13 amino acids. The germline V and J ends were trimmed by 5 bases and 4 bases, with 10 bases remaining between them. Germline CDR1 reads MNHNY; CDR2 reads SVGAGI (reference sequence). The CDR3 protein is CASSPMGADTQYF. In DNA form, the CDR3 reads TGTGCCAGCAGTCCGATGGGGGCAGATACGCAGTATTTT.

The CDR3: CASSDPGLGVWTQYF. CDR3 DNA: TGTGCCAGCAGTGACCCCGGACTAGGAGTTTGGACCCAGTACTTC. The chain combines TRBV6-2 or TRBV6-3 with TRBJ2-5; TRBD2 agrees at 7 bases. The V and J ends lost 5 bases and 7 bases, in that order; junction bases with no gene match: 13. Per the germline V gene, CDR1 is MNHEY and CDR2 is SVGEGT. The CDR3 is 15 residues long.

The J gene is TRBJ1-2, the V gene TRBV20-1; no clear D. CDR1 is DFQATT and CDR2 is SNEGSKA in the germline V gene (reference sequence). The CDR3 is 12 residues long. V was trimmed by 3 bases and J by 6 bases, leaving 11 bases between them. For the CDR3, the DNA is TGCAGTGCTAGGGCAGAGAACGATGGCTACACCTTC. It translates to CSARAENDGYTF.

This clonotype is a singleton in its sample. V is TRBV11-2 and J is TRBJ2-2, with D maybe TRBD2 (6 bases). There are 14 residues in the CDR3. Trimming took off 3 bases at V and 6 bases at J, with 11 bases between the two ends. The germline CDR1 and CDR2 sequences are SGHAT and FQNNGV. The CDR3 DNA sequence: TGTGCCAGCAGCTTTGGGGGGATGGCCGGGGAGCTGTTTTTT. Translated: CASSFGGMAGELFF.

This chain uses TRBV2 with TRBJ1-2; D remains unclear. From germline, CDR1 is SNHLY and CDR2 FYNNEI. The CDR3 spans 13 residues. The V gene lost 10 bases and the J gene lost 8 bases, with 20 bases spanning the gap. CDR3 coding DNA: TGTGCCACCGGAAAGGTGGGGATTCAAGGCTACACCTTC. Translation: CATGKVGIQGYTF.

In its sample, this clonotype was seen a few times. The CDR3 protein is CASSFGITSQYF. DNA of the CDR3: TGTGCCAGCAGCTTTGGGATTACGAGTCAGTACTTC. The rearrangement links TRBV7-2 to TRBJ2-4; D is unclear. CDR3 length: 12 residues. V gave up 3 bases and J gave up 12 bases, with 12 bases separating them. Germline assignment: CDR1 SGHTA and CDR2 FQGNSA.

This clonotype was seen more than once but under ten times. The chain recombines TRBV7-3 with TRBJ2-4; TRBD2 aligns across 11 bases. The length of the CDR3 is 18 residues. Trimming at V came to 2 bases and at J to 3 bases, leaving 9 bases not matched to a gene. Germline V gives CDR1 SGHTA, CDR2 FQGTGA. The CDR3 nucleotides are TGTGCCAGCAGCTTAGGACGGGGGCTAGCGGGGGGCAAAAACATTCAGTACTTC. Its protein product is CASSLGRGLAGGKNIQYF.

Ten or more counts support this clonotype. The chain has TRBV4-1 and TRBJ1-2; TRBD1 might be the D (6 bases). The CDR3 runs 16 residues. Germline V gene data show CDR1 as MGHRA and CDR2 as YSYEKL. Deletions cut 1 base from V and 1 base from J, with 13 bases between. The CDR3 sequence is CASSQGRGLSNYGYTF. For the CDR3, the DNA is TGCGCCAGCAGCCAAGGGCGGGGGCTAAGTAACTATGGCTACACCTTC.

CDR3 bases: TGCGCCAGCAGCTTGGAATGGTCGACTTCACCCCTCCACTTT. Amino acid sequence: CASSLEWSTSPLHF. The chain combines TRBV5-1 with TRBJ1-6; D unresolved. Germline V gene lookup returns CDR1 SGHRS and CDR2 YFSETQ. This CDR3 is 14 amino acids long. V was trimmed by 0 bases and J by 9 bases, leaving 10 bases between them.